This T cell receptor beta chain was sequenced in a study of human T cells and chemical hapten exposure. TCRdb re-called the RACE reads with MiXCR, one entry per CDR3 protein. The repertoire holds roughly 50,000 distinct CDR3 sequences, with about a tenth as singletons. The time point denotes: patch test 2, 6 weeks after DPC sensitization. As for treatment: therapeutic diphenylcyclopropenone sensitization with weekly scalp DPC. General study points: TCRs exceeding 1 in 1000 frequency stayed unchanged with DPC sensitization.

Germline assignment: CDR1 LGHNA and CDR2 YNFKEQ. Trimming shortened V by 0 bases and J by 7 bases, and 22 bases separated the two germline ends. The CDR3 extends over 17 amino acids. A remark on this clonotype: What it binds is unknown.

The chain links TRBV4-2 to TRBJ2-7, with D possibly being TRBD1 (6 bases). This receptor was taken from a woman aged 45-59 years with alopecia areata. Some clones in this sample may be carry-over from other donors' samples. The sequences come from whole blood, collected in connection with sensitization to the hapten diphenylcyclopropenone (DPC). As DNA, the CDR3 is TGTGCCAGCAGCCAAGAGGTTCAGGGACACTCCCTGGGGGAGCAGTACTTC. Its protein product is CASSQEVQGHSLGEQYF.